The next 2 T cell receptor beta chains were all read from a single sample in a study of control samples from healthy donors and cancer patients. Sequencing used immunoSEQ multiplex PCR; TCRdb keeps in-frame clones, though not all of them. Of 90,000 to 130,000 clones listed, roughly 90% are singletons. Material for sequencing was PBMCs. The receptors were gathered from a woman in her fifties or sixties with lung cancer.

The V call is TRBV2, the J call TRBJ2-1, with TRBD2 identical over 9 bases. The germline gives CDR1 SNHLY, CDR2 FYNNEI. The V gene end was trimmed by 6 bases and the J gene end by 8 bases; junction bases not matched to a gene: 11. The CDR3 spans 15 residues. The CDR3 region is CASRMGLAEGHEQFF. The CDR3 DNA reads TGTGCCAGCAGGATGGGACTAGCAGAAGGGCATGAGCAGTTCTTC.

The rearrangement joins TRBV13 to TRBJ2-7; 7 positions match TRBD2. The V gene end was trimmed by 4 bases and the J gene end by 2 bases; junction bases not matched to a gene: 8. Germline CDR1 PRHDT, CDR2 FYEKMQ (reference sequence). The CDR3 runs to 15 residues. CDR3 in DNA: TGTGCCAGCAGCTCCAGCGGGACCCCGACCTACGAGCAGTACTTC. It specifies CASSSSGTPTYEQYF.